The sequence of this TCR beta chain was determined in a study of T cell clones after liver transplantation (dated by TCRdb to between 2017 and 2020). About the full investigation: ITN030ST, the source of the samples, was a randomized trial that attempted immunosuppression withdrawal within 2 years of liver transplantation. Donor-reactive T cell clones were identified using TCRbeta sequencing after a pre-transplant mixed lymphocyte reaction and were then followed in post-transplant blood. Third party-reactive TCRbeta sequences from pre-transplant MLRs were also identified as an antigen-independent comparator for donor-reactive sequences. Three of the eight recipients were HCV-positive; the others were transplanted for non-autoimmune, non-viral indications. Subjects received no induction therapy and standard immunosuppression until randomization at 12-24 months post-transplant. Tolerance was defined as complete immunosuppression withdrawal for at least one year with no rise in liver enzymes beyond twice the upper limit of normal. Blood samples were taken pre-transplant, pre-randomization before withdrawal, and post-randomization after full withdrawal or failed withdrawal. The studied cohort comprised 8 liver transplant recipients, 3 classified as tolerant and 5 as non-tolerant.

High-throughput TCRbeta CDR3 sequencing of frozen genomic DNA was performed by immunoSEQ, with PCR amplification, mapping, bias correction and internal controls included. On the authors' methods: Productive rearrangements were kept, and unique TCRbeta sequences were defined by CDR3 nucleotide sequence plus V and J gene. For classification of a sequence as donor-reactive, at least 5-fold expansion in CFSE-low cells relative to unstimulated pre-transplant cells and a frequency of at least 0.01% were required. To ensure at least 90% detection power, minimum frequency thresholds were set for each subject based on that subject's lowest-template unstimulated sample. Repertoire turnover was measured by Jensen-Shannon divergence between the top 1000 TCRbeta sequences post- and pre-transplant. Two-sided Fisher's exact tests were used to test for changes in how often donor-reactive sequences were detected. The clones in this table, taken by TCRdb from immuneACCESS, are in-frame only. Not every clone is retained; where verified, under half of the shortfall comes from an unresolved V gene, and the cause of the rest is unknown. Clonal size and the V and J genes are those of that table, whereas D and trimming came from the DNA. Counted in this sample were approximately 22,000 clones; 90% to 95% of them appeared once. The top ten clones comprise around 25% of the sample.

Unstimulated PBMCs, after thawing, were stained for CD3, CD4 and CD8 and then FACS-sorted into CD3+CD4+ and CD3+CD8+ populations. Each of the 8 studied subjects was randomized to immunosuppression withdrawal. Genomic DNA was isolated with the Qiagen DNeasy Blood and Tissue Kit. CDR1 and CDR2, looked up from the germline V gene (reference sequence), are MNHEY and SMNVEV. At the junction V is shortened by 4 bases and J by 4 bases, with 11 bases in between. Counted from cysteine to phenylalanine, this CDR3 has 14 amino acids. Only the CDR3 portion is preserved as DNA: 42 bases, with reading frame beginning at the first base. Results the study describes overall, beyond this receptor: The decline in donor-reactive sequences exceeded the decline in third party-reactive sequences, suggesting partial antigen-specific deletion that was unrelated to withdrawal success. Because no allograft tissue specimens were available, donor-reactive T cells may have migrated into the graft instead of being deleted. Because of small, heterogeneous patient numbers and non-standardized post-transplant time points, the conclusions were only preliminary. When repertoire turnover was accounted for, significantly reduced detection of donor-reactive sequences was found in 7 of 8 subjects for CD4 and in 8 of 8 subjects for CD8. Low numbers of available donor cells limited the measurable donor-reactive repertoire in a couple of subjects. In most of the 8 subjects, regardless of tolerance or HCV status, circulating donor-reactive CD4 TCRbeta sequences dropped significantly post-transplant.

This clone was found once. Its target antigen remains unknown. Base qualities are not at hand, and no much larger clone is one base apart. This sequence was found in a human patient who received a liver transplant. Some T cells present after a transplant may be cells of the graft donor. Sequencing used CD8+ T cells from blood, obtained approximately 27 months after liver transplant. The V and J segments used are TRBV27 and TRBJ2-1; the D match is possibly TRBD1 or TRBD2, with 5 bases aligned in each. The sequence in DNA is TGTGCCAGCAGTTCAGGGAGCGAGTACAATGAGCAGTTCTTC. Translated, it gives CASSSGSEYNEQFF.